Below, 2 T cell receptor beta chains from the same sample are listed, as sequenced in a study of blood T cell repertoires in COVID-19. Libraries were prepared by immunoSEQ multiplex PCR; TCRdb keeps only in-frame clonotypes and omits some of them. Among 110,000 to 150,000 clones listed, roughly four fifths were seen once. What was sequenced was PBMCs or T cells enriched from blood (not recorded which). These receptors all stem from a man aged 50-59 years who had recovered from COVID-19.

DNA for the CDR3: TGTGCCAGCAGCCTATTTCTTGGGACAGGGAATGAAAAACTGTTTTTT. Protein sequence: CASSLFLGTGNEKLFF. The chain employs TRBV7-9 and TRBJ1-4; 9 bases line up with TRBD1. Unmatched junction bases numbered 9, after V lost 5 bases and J lost 5 bases. The germline V gene has CDR1 SEHNR and CDR2 FQNEAQ (reference sequence). This CDR3 spans 16 amino acids.

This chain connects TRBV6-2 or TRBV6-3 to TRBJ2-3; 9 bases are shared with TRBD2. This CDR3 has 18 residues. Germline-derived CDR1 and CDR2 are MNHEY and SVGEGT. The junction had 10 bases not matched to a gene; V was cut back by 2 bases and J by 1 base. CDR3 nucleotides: TGTGCCAGCAGTTACCTCCTAGCGGGGTGGGGGGGCACAGATACGCAGTATTTT. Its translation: CASSYLLAGWGGTDTQYF.